The 26 T cell receptor beta chains presented below share a single source sample, sequenced in a study of shared clonotypes between healthy human individuals. Profiling relied on immunoSEQ multiplex PCR, and the TCRdb table lists in-frame clones only, not all of them. The table records around 500,000 clones, around three quarters of them present only once. The sample taken for sequencing was PBMCs. Receptor source: a woman between 40 and 50 years old in good health. Some clones in this sample may be carry-over from other donors' samples.

The V gene is TRBV7-6, the J gene TRBJ2-5, with 8 bases matching TRBD2. The CDR3 consists of 14 residues. Germline values: CDR1 SGHVS, CDR2 FNYEAQ. V lost 6 bases and J lost 5; bases outside the gene matches: 8. CDR3 region: CASSFSGIVETQYF. CDR3 in DNA: TGTGCCAGCAGTTTTAGCGGGATAGTGGAGACCCAGTACTTC.

The count of this clone is one. The chain is built from TRBV19 and TRBJ2-2; no firm D call. Between the trimmed V and J ends, which lost 7 bases and 4 bases, there was a span of 28 bases. CDR3 length equals 19 residues. From germline, CDR1 is LNHDA and CDR2 SQIVND (reference sequence). CDR3 protein: CASNRKGPRPWWGTGELFF. The CDR3 bases are TGTGCCAGTAACCGAAAGGGCCCTAGGCCCTGGTGGGGCACCGGGGAGCTGTTTTTT.

This sequence joins TRBV7-9 and TRBJ1-2; D not certain. This CDR3 is 14 amino acids long. Trimming pared 6 bases from V and 3 bases from J, leaving 14 bases between. Germline CDR1 SEHNR, CDR2 FQNEAQ (reference sequence). This chain's CDR3 is CASSSGSLDYGYTF. Written as DNA, the CDR3 is TGTGCCAGCAGTTCCGGAAGTTTGGACTATGGCTACACCTTC.

This chain links TRBV11-2 with TRBJ2-3; the match to TRBD2 covers 7 bases. V shed 5 bases, J shed 2 bases, and the junction held 10 bases outside the gene matches. The CDR3 is 16 residues long. Germline loops: CDR1 SGHAT, CDR2 FQNNGV. The CDR3 coding sequence is TGTGCCAGCAGCCGAGGGACTATAATATCCACAGATACGCAGTATTTT. Its protein product is CASSRGTIISTDTQYF.

The V gene is TRBV11-3, the J gene TRBJ2-3; 10 bases match TRBD2. With 8 bases clipped from V and 3 bases from J, the junction kept 17 bases outside the gene matches. The CDR3 is 18 amino acids. The germline CDR1 and CDR2 sequences are SGHNT and YENEEA. The CDR3 DNA reads TGTGCCAGCCGCACTAGCGGGGCACATATAAACCTTACAGATACGCAGTATTTT. Translating it yields CASRTSGAHINLTDTQYF.

Turning to this clone: The sample holds other DNA sequences that translate to the same CDR3. The chain carries TRBV18 and TRBJ2-4; TRBD2 aligns across 7 bases. This CDR3 spans 13 amino acids. Losses at the gene ends were 0 bases for V and 8 bases for J; bases not matched to a gene: 1. The V gene's germline CDR1 is KGHSH and CDR2 LQKENI. The DNA of the CDR3 is TGTGCCAGCTCACCACCGGGGGGGGACATTCAGTACTTC. It yields the protein CASSPPGGDIQYF.

The chain recombines TRBV7-8 with TRBJ2-7; D is ambiguous. V dropped 1 base and J dropped 3 bases, with 13 bases sitting between them. Germline CDR1 is SGHVS and CDR2 is FQNEAQ. The CDR3 totals 15 residues. DNA of the CDR3: TGTGCCAGCAGCTTAGAAGGGCAGTTAGTCTACGAGCAGTACTTC. Amino acid sequence: CASSLEGQLVYEQYF.

This chain links TRBV10-3 with TRBJ2-7, with 8 bases aligning to TRBD1. Germline V gives CDR1 ENHRY, CDR2 SYGVKD. The CDR3 is 12 residues long. J was trimmed by 7 bases and V by 11 bases; bases with no gene match: 10. CDR3 bases: TGTGCCTTCGAAGCAGGGGGCCGGGAGCAGTACTTC. Protein: CAFEAGGREQYF.

This chain uses TRBV6-1 with TRBJ2-7, with 10 bases fitting TRBD2. The germline V gene has CDR1 MNHNS and CDR2 SASEGT. V shed 3 bases, J shed 5 bases, and the junction held 7 bases outside the gene matches. The CDR3 extends over 15 amino acids. The CDR3 sequence is CASSDHSGRSDEQYF. The CDR3 coding sequence is TGTGCCAGCAGTGATCATAGCGGGAGGTCTGACGAGCAGTACTTC.

There are a few counts of this clone. This chain uses TRBV19 with TRBJ1-5; D is unclear. Per germline, CDR1 LNHDA and CDR2 SQIVND (reference sequence). V dropped 3 bases and J dropped 5 bases, with 8 bases sitting between them. The CDR3 consists of 13 residues. CDR3 amino acids: CASSIVIDQPQHF. The CDR3 DNA follows: TGTGCCAGTAGTATTGTAATTGATCAGCCCCAGCATTTT.

A word on this clone: This clone may be a read error of a much larger clone one base away. A read error is likely, as this CDR3 ends without the conserved phenylalanine or tryptophan. V is TRBV4-2 and J is TRBJ1-2; 11 nucleotides align to TRBD1. The V segment lost 2 bases and the J segment 5 bases; nucleotides outside the gene matches: 7. Germline CDR1 LGHNA, CDR2 YNFKEQ. The CDR3 is 16 residues long. The CDR3, as DNA: TGTGCCAGCAGCCAACCATCGGACAGGGGGCTATATGGCTACACCCTC. Its translation: CASSQPSDRGLYGYTL.

The chain has TRBV6-5 and TRBJ2-1; perhaps TRBD2 as D (5 bases). This CDR3 has 14 amino acids. CDR1 and CDR2 (germline): MNHEY, SVGAGI. Trimming shortened V by 2 bases and J by 0 bases, and 5 bases separated the two germline ends. The chain's CDR3 is CASSYRDSYNEQFF. CDR3 in DNA: TGTGCCAGCAGTTACCGGGACTCCTACAATGAGCAGTTCTTC.

V is TRBV9 and J is TRBJ2-1, with D perhaps matching TRBD2 (6 bases). The germline V gene encodes CDR1 SGDLS and CDR2 YYNGEE. The V and J ends lost 4 bases and 3 bases respectively, with 14 bases between them. This CDR3 contains 15 residues. The CDR3, as DNA: TGTGCCAGCAGCACTAGCCAACCCAACTACAATGAGCAGTTCTTC. Protein sequence: CASSTSQPNYNEQFF.

The gene calls are TRBV27 and TRBJ1-1, with D maybe TRBD1 (5 bases). V was cut by 4 bases and J by 2 bases, with 11 bases left in between. CDR1 and CDR2 (germline): MNHEY, SMNVEV (reference sequence). The length of the CDR3 is 14 residues. CDR3 sequence reads: CASSSSGSNTEAFF. The CDR3, as DNA: TGTGCCAGCAGTTCATCAGGGTCTAACACTGAAGCTTTCTTT.

This clone has only one observation. Written as DNA, the CDR3 is TGCGCCAGCAGCAAATACAGGGGGCCAAACTATGGCTACACCTTC. Residues: CASSKYRGPNYGYTF. The J gene is TRBJ1-2, the V gene TRBV10-2, with 9 bases that match TRBD1. The J segment lost 2 bases and the V segment lost 6 bases, leaving 7 bases of the junction unmatched. From germline, CDR1 is WSHSY and CDR2 SAAADI. This CDR3 spans 15 amino acids.

This clone showed up just a few times. Other DNA sequences in this sample translate to the same CDR3. The chain joins TRBV11-2 to TRBJ2-5; TRBD2 matches 12 bases. Germline lookup yields CDR1 SGHAT and CDR2 FQNNGV. The CDR3 is 15 amino acids. The V gene end was trimmed by 5 bases and the J gene end by 4 bases; junction bases not matched to a gene: 5. CDR3 nucleotide sequence: TGTGCCAGCAGCCCATCGGGACTAGCGGGAGAGACCCAGTACTTC. Translated: CASSPSGLAGETQYF.

The rearrangement links TRBV7-3 to TRBJ2-1; weak D call: TRBD1 (6 bases). CDR3 length: 20 amino acids. Trimming cost V 0 bases and J 2 bases, with 23 bases left between them. Germline V gene data show CDR1 as SGHTA and CDR2 as FQGTGA. DNA of the CDR3: TGTGCCAGCAGCTTAACGGGGGCTACAGGCCTACCAACCACCTACAATGAGCAGTTCTTC. Translating it yields CASSLTGATGLPTTYNEQFF.

The rearrangement joins TRBV19 to TRBJ2-1, with TRBD2 matching 7 bases. The CDR3 is 16 residues long. Trimming removed 5 bases from V and 0 bases from J; junction bases left unmatched: 7. Germline CDR1 is LNHDA and CDR2 is SQIVND (reference sequence). Here the CDR3 reads CASSSLGGSSYNEQFF. CDR3 nucleotides: TGTGCCAGTAGTTCCCTGGGCGGGAGCTCCTACAATGAGCAGTTCTTC. Filled out from reference TRBV19 and TRBJ2-1, the complete variable domain reads DGGITQSPKYLFRKEGQNVTLSCEQNLNHDAMYWYRQDPGQGLRLIYYSQIVNDFQKGDIAEGYSVSREKKESFPLTVTSAQKNPTAFYLCASSSLGGSSYNEQFFGPGTRLTVL.

The V call is TRBV30, the J call TRBJ2-1; TRBD2 is a possible D gene (6 bases). Germline V gene lookup returns CDR1 GTSNPN and CDR2 SVGIG (reference sequence). This CDR3 spans 14 amino acids. V lost 1 base and J 4 bases, leaving 11 bases between the germline ends. This CDR3 is CAWSAASVYNEQFF. DNA of the CDR3: TGTGCCTGGAGTGCGGCTAGCGTATACAATGAGCAGTTCTTC. The complete variable domain, with remaining parts taken from reference TRBV30 and TRBJ2-1, reads SQTIHQWPATLVQPVGSPLSLECTVEGTSNPNLYWYRQAAGRGLQLLFYSVGIGQISSEVPQNLSASRPQDRQFILSSKKLLLSDSGFYLCAWSAASVYNEQFFGPGTRLTVL.

V gene TRBV9 combines with J gene TRBJ2-2; maybe TRBD2 (6 bases). Germline CDR1 SGDLS, CDR2 YYNGEE. The CDR3 sequence is 16 residues long. V gave up 3 bases and J gave up 0 bases, with 12 bases separating them. CDR3 residues: CASSAPGLTNTGELFF. The CDR3, as DNA: TGTGCCAGCAGCGCACCGGGACTCACGAACACCGGGGAGCTGTTTTTT.

The V call is TRBV30, the J call TRBJ1-2; perhaps TRBD1 as D (5 bases). The germline gives CDR1 GTSNPN, CDR2 SVGIG (reference sequence). The CDR3 runs 14 residues. Trimming removed 2 bases at V and 3 bases at J, with 13 bases between. CDR3 coding DNA: TGTGCCTGGAGTCCAGGGATCTTTCACTATGGCTACACCTTC. It codes for CAWSPGIFHYGYTF.

The chain employs TRBV7-9 and TRBJ2-7, with D unresolved. V lost 9 bases to trimming and J lost 0 bases, with 12 bases between them. Germline V gene data show CDR1 as SEHNR and CDR2 as FQNEAQ (reference sequence). This CDR3 is 13 amino acids long. The CDR3 region is CASGSLRSYEQYF. CDR3 sequence (DNA): TGTGCCAGTGGAAGCCTCCGCTCCTACGAGCAGTACTTC.

Ten or more counts support this clone. V gene TRBV4-1 combines with J gene TRBJ1-5, with 7 bases fitting TRBD1. This CDR3 spans 15 amino acids. V lost 3 bases, J lost 3 bases, and 5 bases stayed unmatched. Germline V CDR1 and CDR2: MGHRA, YSYEKL. The CDR3 here is CASSQSGQHNQPQHF. CDR3 nucleotide sequence: TGCGCCAGCAGCCAGTCGGGACAGCACAATCAGCCCCAGCATTTT.

The rearrangement links TRBV4-1 to TRBJ2-2; 10 bases are shared with TRBD1. This CDR3 has 15 residues. The V segment lost 4 bases and the J segment 4 bases; nucleotides outside the gene matches: 3. From germline, CDR1 is MGHRA and CDR2 YSYEKL. The CDR3 DNA reads as TGCGCCAGCAGCCTGACAGGGGGCGGCACCGGGGAGCTGTTTTTT. It codes for CASSLTGGGTGELFF.

The gene calls are TRBV5-1 and TRBJ2-1; TRBD2 matches 16 bases. CDR1 and CDR2 (germline): SGHRS, YFSETQ. V gave up 3 bases and J gave up 8 bases; unmatched junction bases: 11. The CDR3 covers 18 residues. As DNA, the CDR3 is TGCGCCAGCAGCTGGGGGACTAGCGGGAGGGCTTCCGGCCATGAGCAGTTCTTC. It codes for CASSWGTSGRASGHEQFF.

The rearrangement joins TRBV6-4 to TRBJ2-3; 7 bases line up with TRBD2. The germline V gene has CDR1 MRHNA and CDR2 SNTAGT. CDR3 size: 15 residues. The J segment lost 1 base and the V segment lost 3 bases, leaving 4 bases of the junction unmatched. The CDR3 is CASSELASGTDTQYF. DNA for the CDR3: TGTGCCAGCAGTGAACTAGCGAGTGGCACAGATACGCAGTATTTT.